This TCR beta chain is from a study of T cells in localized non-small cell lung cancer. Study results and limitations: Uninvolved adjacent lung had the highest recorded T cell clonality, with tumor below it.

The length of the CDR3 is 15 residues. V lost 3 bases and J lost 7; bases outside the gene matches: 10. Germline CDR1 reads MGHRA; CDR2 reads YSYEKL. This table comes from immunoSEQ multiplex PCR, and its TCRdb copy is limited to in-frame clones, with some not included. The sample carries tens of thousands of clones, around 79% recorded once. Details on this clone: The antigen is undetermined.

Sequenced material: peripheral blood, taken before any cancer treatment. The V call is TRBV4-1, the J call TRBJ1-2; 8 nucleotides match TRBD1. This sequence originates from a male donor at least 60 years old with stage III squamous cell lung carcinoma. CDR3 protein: CASSQLDREWRGYTF. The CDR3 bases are TGCGCCAGCAGCCAGTTGGACAGGGAGTGGCGTGGCTACACCTTC.